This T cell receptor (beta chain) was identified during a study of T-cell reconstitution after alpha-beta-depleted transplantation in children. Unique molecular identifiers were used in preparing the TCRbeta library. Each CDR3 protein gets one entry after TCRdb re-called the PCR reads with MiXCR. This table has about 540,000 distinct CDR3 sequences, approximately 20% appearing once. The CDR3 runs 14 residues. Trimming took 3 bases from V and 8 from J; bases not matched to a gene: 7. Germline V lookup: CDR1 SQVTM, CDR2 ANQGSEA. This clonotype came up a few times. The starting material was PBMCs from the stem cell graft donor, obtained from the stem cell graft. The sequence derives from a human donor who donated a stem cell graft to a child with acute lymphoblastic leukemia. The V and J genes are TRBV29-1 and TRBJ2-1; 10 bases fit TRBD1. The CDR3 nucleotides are TGCAGCGTTGAGAGGGCGGGACAGGGGTATGAGCAGTTCTTC. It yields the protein CSVERAGQGYEQFF.